This T cell receptor (beta chain) was identified during a study of sequential checkpoint blockade in melanoma. The table lists this clone with a count of one. The treatment was: randomized to nivolumab then ipilimumab (arm A) or the reverse (arm B). DNA-damaging chemotherapy had not been given to any patient beforehand. From thawed PBMCs, live CD3+CD8+ cells negative for CD19 and CD56 were sorted. Only in-frame clones appear in the TCRdb table, and some are missing; sequencing was by immunoSEQ multiplex PCR. The sample includes around 16,000 clones, just under 95% of them seen just once. The germline V gene has CDR1 MNHEY and CDR2 SVGAGI. This CDR3 spans 14 amino acids. Trimming removed 6 bases from V and 4 bases from J; junction bases left unmatched: 5.

The V and J genes are TRBV6-5 and TRBJ1-1; 10 nucleotides line up with TRBD1. This receptor was obtained from a human donor with melanoma. Sequenced material: CD8+ T cells sorted from blood (inferred from file names), taken from a patient given nivolumab and ipilimumab in sequence. CDR3 bases: TGTGCCAGCAGCCAGGGACAGGGGATCACTGAAGCTTTCTTT. It encodes CASSQGQGITEAFF.